A selection of T cell receptor beta chains follows, all from one sample in a study of blood T cell repertoires in COVID-19. Using immunoSEQ multiplex PCR, the repertoire was profiled, and TCRdb retains in-frame clones only, with some absent. The data show about 250,000 clones, about 83% seen once. Sequenced material: peripheral blood. Receptor source: an elderly woman with COVID-19, enrolled during active disease. CDR3s include the opening cysteine and the closing phenylalanine or tryptophan. The order of the fields is V gene, clone size, J gene, CDR3 length, D gene, CDR3 DNA, CDR3 protein. The D gene is left open where the match is weak. Not all rows give a size; the values are once, few, many and, for expanded clones, a class.

TRBV19,NA,TRBJ1-1,17,TRBD1,TGTGCCAGTAGTCCTCTCGGGACAGGGGGTGTGAACACTGAAGCTTTCTTT,CASSPLGTGGVNTEAFF
TRBV7-3,NA,TRBJ2-2,16,TRBD1,TGTGCCAGCAGCTTAAGCGGGACAGGGAACACCGGGGAGCTGTTTTTT,CASSLSGTGNTGELFF
TRBV7-8,NA,TRBJ2-5,13,TRBD1,TGTGCCAGCAGCCGAGGACAGGAAGAGACCCAGTACTTC,CASSRGQEETQYF
TRBV28,few,TRBJ1-5,14,NA,TGTGCCGCCGCGGGGGTGATAAGCAATCAGCCCCAGCATTTT,CAAAGVISNQPQHF
TRBV7-2,NA,TRBJ1-2,14,TRBD1,TGTGCCAGCAGCATCCGGGACAGAAGCTATGGCTACACCTTC,CASSIRDRSYGYTF
TRBV30,NA,TRBJ2-3,16,NA,TGTGCCTGGAGTGGCCCCGTGGGGGCGCCCACAGATACGCAGTATTTT,CAWSGPVGAPTDTQYF
TRBV11-2,NA,TRBJ1-1,13,NA,TGTGCCAGCAGCTCCGGCAGGTACACTGAAGCTTTCTTT,CASSSGRYTEAFF
TRBV11-2,NA,TRBJ2-1,15,NA,TGTGCCAGCAGCCTTGAGCTACCCCCCTACAATGAGCAGTTCTTC,CASSLELPPYNEQFF
TRBV2,NA,TRBJ1-3,15,NA,TGTGCCAGCAGTGATATCGTAGGACTCCGAAACACCATATATTTT,CASSDIVGLRNTIYF
TRBV10-3,NA,TRBJ1-2,14,NA,TGTGCCATCAGTGAGTCGGGGCTGTCTCCCGGCTACACCTTC,CAISESGLSPGYTF
TRBV6-5,NA,TRBJ2-2,12,NA,TGTGCCAGCAGTCCACGGACCGGGGAGCTGTTTTTT,CASSPRTGELFF
TRBV28,NA,TRBJ1-1,12,TRBD1,TGTGCCAGCAGTTTAGAGACAGGGAAAGCTTTCTTT,CASSLETGKAFF
TRBV6-5,NA,TRBJ1-4,15,NA,TGTGCCAGCAGCCGCATTTCAGGGTGGGATGAAAAACTGTTTTTT,CASSRISGWDEKLFF
TRBV6-2/TRBV6-3,NA,TRBJ1-1,15,NA,TGTGCCAGCAGTTACAAGACGGGGGATACTAGGAGGGCTTTCTTT,CASSYKTGDTRRAFF
TRBV6-6,NA,TRBJ2-7,15,TRBD1,TGTGCCAGCAGGATGCCCGGGACAGGGGACTACGAGCAGTACTTC,CASRMPGTGDYEQYF
TRBV4-2,NA,TRBJ1-1,15,NA,TGTGCCAGCAGCCAAGAACTACAGGGGAACACTGAAGCTTTCTTT,CASSQELQGNTEAFF
TRBV10-3,once,TRBJ2-5,13,NA,TGTGCCATCAGGGGGGGTGGGTTGGAGACCCAGTACTTC,CAIRGGGLETQYF
TRBV7-9,NA,TRBJ1-4,15,NA,TGTGCCAGCAGCCTAGCCCAGGGAACTAATGAAAAACTGTTTTTT,CASSLAQGTNEKLFF
TRBV7-2,NA,TRBJ2-3,13,NA,TGTGCCAGCAGCTTCAGGGATACAGATACGCAGTATTTT,CASSFRDTDTQYF
TRBV27,NA,TRBJ2-5,16,TRBD1,TGTGCCAGCAGTTCGTTCGGGACAGGGAGCAGAGAGACCCAGTACTTC,CASSSFGTGSRETQYF
TRBV6-1,few,TRBJ1-3,15,NA,TGTGCCAGCAGTGAACAGGGAGGCTCTGGAAACACCATATATTTT,CASSEQGGSGNTIYF